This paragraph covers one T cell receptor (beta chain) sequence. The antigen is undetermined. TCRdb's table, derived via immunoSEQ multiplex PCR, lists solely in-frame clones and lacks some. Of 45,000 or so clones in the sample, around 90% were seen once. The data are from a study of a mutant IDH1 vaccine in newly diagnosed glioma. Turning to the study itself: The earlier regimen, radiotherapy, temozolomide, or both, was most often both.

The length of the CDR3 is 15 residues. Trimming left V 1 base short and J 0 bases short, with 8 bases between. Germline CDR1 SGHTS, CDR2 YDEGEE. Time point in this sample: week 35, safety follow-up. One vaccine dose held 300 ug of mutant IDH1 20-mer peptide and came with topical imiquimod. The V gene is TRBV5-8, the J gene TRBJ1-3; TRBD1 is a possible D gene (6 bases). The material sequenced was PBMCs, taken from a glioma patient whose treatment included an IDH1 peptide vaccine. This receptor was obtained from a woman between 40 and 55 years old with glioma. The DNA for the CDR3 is TGTGCCAGCAGCTTGCGGGGGCACTCTGGAAACACCATATATTTT. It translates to CASSLRGHSGNTIYF. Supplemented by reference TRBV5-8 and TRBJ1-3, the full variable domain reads EAGVTQSPTHLIKTRGQQATLRCSPISGHTSVYWYQQALGLGLQFLLWYDEGEERNRGNFPPRFSGRQFPNYSSELNVNALELEDSALYLCASSLRGHSGNTIYFGEGSWLTVV.